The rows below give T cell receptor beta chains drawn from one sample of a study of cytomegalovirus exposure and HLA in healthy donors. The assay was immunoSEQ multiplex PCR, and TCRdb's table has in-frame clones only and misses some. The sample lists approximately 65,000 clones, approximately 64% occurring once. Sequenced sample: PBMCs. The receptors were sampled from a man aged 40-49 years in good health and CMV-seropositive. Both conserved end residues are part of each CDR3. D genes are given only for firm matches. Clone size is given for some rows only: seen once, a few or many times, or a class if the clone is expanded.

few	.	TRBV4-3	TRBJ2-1	TGCGCCAGCAGCCAAGGACACAGGGACAATGAGCAGTTCTTC	CASSQGHRDNEQFF
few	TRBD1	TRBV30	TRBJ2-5	TGTGCCTGGAGAGAAGCCGGAGGACAGGGGGTATGGCAGACCCAGTACTTC	CAWREAGGQGVWQTQYF
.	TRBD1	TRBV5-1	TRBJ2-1	TGCGCCAGCAGCTATCCCCCGATTGGGGACAGAGCTTACAATGAGCAGTTCTTC	CASSYPPIGDRAYNEQFF
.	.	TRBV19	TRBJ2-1	TGTGCCAGTAGTATAGGGACAGAGAACAATGAGCAGTTCTTC	CASSIGTENNEQFF
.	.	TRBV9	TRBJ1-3	TGTGCCAGCAGCTTCGGGGACTCTGGAAACACCATATATTTT	CASSFGDSGNTIYF
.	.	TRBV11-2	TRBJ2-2	TGTGCCAGCAGCTTAGACGGTCAGACTAGGAAGGGGCTGTTTTTT	CASSLDGQTRKGLFF
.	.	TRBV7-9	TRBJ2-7	TGTGCCAGCAGCCTACCCTTTACACGGGGAGGCCGGAGTTCCGAGCAGTACTTC	CASSLPFTRGGRSSEQYF
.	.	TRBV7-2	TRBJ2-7	TGTGCCAGCAGCTTAGACGGTAGCAGTCACCCCTACGAGCAGTACTTC	CASSLDGSSHPYEQYF
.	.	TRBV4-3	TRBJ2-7	TGCGCCAGCAGCCAAGATAGGTTTGCGGGAGAGCAGTACTTC	CASSQDRFAGEQYF
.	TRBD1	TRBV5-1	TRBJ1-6	TGCGCCAGCAGTCCCAATTCCGGGACAGCCGCGGGGGGATCACCCCTCCACTTT	CASSPNSGTAAGGSPLHF
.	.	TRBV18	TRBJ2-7	TGTGCCAGCTCACCACCGGGAGCGGTGGGGGAGCAGTACTTC	CASSPPGAVGEQYF
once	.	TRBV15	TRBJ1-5	TGTGCCACCAGCAGAGATCTTGAGGCGGGCGGCCGCAATCAGCCCCAGCATTTT	CATSRDLEAGGRNQPQHF
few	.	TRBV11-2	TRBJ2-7	TGTGCCAGCAGCTTAGTGGTCACTTCGAGCTCCTACGAGCAGTACTTC	CASSLVVTSSSYEQYF
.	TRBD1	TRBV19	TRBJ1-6	TGTGCCAGTAGTATAGCGGACAGGGCCAACTCACCCCTCCACTTT	CASSIADRANSPLHF
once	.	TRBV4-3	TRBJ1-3	TGCGCCAGCAGCCAAGATTTCGGACTTTCTGGAAACACCATATATTTT	CASSQDFGLSGNTIYF
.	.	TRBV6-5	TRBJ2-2	TGTGCCAGCAGTGAAGTGGGAGTTACCGGGGAGCTGTTTTTT	CASSEVGVTGELFF
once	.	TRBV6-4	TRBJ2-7	TGTGCCAGCAGTCAATTCACTGGCGGCGAGCAGTACTTC	CASSQFTGGEQYF
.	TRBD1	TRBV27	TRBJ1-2	TGTGCCAGCAGTTTATCAACGACAGGGGAAGGCTACACCTTC	CASSLSTTGEGYTF
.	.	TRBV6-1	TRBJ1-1	TGTGCCAGCAACTATGACGGGAACACTGAAGCTTTCTTT	CASNYDGNTEAFF
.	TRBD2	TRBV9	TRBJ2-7	TGTGCCAGCAGCACCGGGACTAGCGGGACCTTATACGAGCAGTACTTC	CASSTGTSGTLYEQYF
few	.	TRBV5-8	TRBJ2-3	TGTGCCAGCAGCTGGGGGGGGGCCAGGGGCACAGATACGCAGTATTTT	CASSWGGARGTDTQYF
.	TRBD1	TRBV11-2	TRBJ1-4	TGTGCCAGCAGCTTAGTCCCGGACAGGGTCGGTAATGAAAAACTGTTTTTT	CASSLVPDRVGNEKLFF
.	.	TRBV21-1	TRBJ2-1	TGTGCCAGCGAGGGACTAGCGGGGGCCCCCTACAATGAGCAGTTCTTC	CASEGLAGAPYNEQFF
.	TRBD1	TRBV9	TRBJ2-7	TGTGCCAGCAGCGTAGGGGGGACAGGGGACTACGAGCAGTACTTC	CASSVGGTGDYEQYF
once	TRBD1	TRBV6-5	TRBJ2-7	TGTGCCAGCAGCCGAGAGGACAGGGGAGGAGGGGAGCAGTACTTC	CASSREDRGGGEQYF
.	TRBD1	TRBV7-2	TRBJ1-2	TGTGCCAGCAGCTCCTGGACAGGGGGACATGGCTACACCTTC	CASSSWTGGHGYTF
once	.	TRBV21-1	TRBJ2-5	TGTGCCAGCAGCAAAGTGGCGACAGACCAAGAGACCCAGTACTTC	CASSKVATDQETQYF
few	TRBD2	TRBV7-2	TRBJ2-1	TGTGCCAGCAGCTTAGCGATAGTGGGGACTAGTCGAAATGAGCAGTTCTTC	CASSLAIVGTSRNEQFF
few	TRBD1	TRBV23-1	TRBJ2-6	TGCGCCAGCAGTCAGAATTGGACAGGGCGGTCTGGGGCCAACGTCCTGACTTTC	CASSQNWTGRSGANVLTF
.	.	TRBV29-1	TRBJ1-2	TGCAGCGGCAGGGTTAACTATGGCTACACCTTC	CSGRVNYGYTF
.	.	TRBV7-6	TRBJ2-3	TGTGCCAGCAGCCCCCTCCTCACAGATACGCAGTATTTT	CASSPLLTDTQYF
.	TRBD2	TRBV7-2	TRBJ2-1	TGTGCCAGCAGCTTATTAGGGAGTGGGAGGGCCCTCAATGAGCAGTTCTTC	CASSLLGSGRALNEQFF
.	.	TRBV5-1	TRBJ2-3	TGCGCCAGCAGCCGGGACTGGGCTAGCACAGATACGCAGTATTTT	CASSRDWASTDTQYF
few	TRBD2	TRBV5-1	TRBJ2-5	TGCGCCAGCAGCTTGGGCGGGGGCCAAGAGACCCAGTACTTC	CASSLGGGQETQYF
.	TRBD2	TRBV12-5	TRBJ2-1	TGTGCTAGTAGAAGAGATAGCGGGTTAAGTGAGCAGTTCTTC	CASRRDSGLSEQFF
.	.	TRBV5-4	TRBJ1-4	TGCGCCAGCAGCCAAGGACGCCAGGGAACTAATGAAAAACTGTTTTTT	CASSQGRQGTNEKLFF
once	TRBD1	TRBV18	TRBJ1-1	TGTGCCAGCTCAAGCGACAGGGTCTCTACTGAAGCTTTCTTT	CASSSDRVSTEAFF
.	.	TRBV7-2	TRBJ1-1	TGTGCCAGCAGCTTAGCTGCCAGGATGAACACTGAAGCTTTCTTT	CASSLAARMNTEAFF
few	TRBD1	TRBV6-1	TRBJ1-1	TGTGCCAGCAGTGCCTACAGGGGGAACACTGAAGCTTTCTTT	CASSAYRGNTEAFF
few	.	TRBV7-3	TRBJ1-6	TGTGCCAGCAGCTTCGGGGGGGAATCACCCCTCCACTTT	CASSFGGESPLHF
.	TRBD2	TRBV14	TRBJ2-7	TGTGCCAGCAGCCGGAACGGACTAGCGGGAGTCCACGAGCAGTACTTC	CASSRNGLAGVHEQYF